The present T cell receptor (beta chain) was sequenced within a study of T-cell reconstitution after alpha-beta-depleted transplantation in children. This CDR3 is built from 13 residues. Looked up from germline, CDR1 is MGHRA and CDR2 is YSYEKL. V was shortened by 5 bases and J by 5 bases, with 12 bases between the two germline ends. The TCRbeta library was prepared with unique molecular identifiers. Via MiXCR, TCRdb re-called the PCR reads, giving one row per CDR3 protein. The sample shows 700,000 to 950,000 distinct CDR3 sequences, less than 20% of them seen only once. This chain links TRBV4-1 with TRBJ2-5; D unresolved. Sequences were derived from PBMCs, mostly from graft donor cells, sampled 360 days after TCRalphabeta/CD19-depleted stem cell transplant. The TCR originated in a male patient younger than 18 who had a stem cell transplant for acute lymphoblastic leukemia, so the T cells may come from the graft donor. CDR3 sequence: CASSATLRETQYF. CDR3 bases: TGCGCCAGCAGCGCAACCCTCCGGGAGACCCAGTACTTC.